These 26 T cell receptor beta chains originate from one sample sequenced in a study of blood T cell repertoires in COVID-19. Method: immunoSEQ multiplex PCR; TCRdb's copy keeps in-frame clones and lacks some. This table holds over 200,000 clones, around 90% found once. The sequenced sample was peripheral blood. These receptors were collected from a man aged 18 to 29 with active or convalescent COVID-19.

The CDR3 region has the DNA TGTGCCACCAGTGATCGACGGCCGGGACTAGGAAATGAAAAACTGTTTTTT. Translated, it gives CATSDRRPGLGNEKLFF. The chain uses TRBV24-1 and TRBJ1-4; D is perhaps TRBD1 (5 bases). Per germline, CDR1 KGHDR and CDR2 SFDVKD. The ends were cut back, 3 bases at V and 5 bases at J, with 18 bases in the middle. This CDR3 region has 17 residues.

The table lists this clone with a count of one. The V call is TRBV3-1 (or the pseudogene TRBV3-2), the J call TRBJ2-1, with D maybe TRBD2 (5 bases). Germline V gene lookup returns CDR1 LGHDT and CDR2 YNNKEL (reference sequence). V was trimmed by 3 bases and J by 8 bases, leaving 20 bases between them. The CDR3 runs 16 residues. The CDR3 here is CASSQGFGGRSDEQFF. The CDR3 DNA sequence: TGTGCCAGCAGCCAGGGCTTTGGCGGGCGTTCCGATGAGCAGTTCTTC.

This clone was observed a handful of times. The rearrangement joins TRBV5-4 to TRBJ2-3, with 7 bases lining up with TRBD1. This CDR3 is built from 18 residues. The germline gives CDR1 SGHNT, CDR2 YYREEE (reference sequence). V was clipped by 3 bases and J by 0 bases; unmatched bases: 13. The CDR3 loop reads CASSSPGQITASTDTQYF. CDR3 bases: TGTGCCAGCAGCTCCCCGGGACAGATAACCGCTAGCACAGATACGCAGTATTTT.

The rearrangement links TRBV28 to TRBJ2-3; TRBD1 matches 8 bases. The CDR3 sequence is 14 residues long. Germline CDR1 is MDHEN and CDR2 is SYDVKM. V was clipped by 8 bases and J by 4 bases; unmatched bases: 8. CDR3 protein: CASDDRGGADTQYF. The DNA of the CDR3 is TGTGCCAGCGACGACAGGGGTGGGGCAGATACGCAGTATTTT.

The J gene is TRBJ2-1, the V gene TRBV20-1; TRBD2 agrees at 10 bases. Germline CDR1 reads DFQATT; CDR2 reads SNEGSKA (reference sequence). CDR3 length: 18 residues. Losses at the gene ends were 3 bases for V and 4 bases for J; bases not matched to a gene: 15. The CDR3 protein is CSASTLAGESLRYNEQFF. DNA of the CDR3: TGCAGTGCTAGTACTCTAGCGGGAGAAAGCTTGCGGTACAATGAGCAGTTCTTC.

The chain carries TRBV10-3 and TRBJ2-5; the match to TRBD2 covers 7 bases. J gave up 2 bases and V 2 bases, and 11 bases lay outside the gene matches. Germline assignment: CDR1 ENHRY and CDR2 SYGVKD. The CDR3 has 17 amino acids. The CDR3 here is CAISEPAGLGDQETQYF. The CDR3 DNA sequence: TGTGCCATCAGTGAGCCGGCAGGACTAGGGGATCAAGAGACCCAGTACTTC.

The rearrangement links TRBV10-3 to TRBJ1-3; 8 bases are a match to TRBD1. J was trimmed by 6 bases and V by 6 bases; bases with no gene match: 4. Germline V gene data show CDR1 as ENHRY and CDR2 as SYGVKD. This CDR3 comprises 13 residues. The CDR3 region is CAIRETGENTIYF. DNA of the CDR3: TGTGCCATCAGGGAGACAGGGGAAAACACCATATATTTT.

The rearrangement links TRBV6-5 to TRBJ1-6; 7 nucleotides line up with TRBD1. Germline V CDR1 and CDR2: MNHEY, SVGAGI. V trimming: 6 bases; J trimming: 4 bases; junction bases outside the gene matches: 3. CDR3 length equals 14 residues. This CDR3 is CASRSGQYNSPLHF. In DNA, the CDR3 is TGTGCCAGCAGGTCGGGACAGTATAATTCACCCCTCCACTTT.

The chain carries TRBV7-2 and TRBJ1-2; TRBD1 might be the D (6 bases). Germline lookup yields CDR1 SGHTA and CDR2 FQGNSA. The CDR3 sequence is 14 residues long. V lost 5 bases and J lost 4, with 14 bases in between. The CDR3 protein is CASSEGGGSYGYTF. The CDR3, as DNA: TGTGCCAGCAGCGAAGGGGGAGGGAGCTATGGCTACACCTTC.

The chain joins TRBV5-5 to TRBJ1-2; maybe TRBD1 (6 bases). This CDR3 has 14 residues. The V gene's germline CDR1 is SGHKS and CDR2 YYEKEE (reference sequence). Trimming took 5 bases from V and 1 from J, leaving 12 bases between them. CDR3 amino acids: CASRPTGNNYGYTF. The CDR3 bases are TGTGCCAGCAGACCGACAGGCAATAACTATGGCTACACCTTC.

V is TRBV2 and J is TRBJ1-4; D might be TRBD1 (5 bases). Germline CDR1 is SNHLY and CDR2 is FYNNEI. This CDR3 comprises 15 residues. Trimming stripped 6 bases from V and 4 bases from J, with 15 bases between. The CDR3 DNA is TGTGCCAGCAGCACTGCAGGGTCGAGTAATGAAAAACTGTTTTTT. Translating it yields CASSTAGSSNEKLFF. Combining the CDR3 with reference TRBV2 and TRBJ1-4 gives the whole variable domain EPEVTQTPSHQVTQMGQEVILRCVPISNHLYFYWYRQILGQKVEFLVSFYNNEISEKSEIFDDQFSVERPDGSNFTLKIRSTKLEDSAMYFCASSTAGSSNEKLFFGSGTQLSVL.

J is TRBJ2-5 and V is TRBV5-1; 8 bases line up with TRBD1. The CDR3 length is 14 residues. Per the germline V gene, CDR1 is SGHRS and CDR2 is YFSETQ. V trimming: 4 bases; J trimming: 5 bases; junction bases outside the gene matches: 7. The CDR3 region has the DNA TGCGCCAGCAGCCACGGACAGGGAGGCGAGACCCAGTACTTC. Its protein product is CASSHGQGGETQYF.

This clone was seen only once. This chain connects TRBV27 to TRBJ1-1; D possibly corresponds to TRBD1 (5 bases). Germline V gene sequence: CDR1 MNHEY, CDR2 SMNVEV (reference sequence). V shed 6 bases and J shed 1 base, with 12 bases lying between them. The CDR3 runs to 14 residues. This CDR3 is CASSWGRKNTEAFF. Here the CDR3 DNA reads TGTGCCAGCAGCTGGGGCCGGAAGAACACTGAAGCTTTCTTT.

CDR3 DNA: TGTGCCAGCAGCTCTCGGACAGGGGGAGAGACCCAGTACTTC. It specifies CASSSRTGGETQYF. V is TRBV5-4 and J is TRBJ2-5; 10 positions match TRBD1. The CDR3 loop spans 14 amino acids. Germline V lookup: CDR1 SGHNT, CDR2 YYREEE (reference sequence). J gave up 4 bases and V 3 bases, and 3 bases lay outside the gene matches.

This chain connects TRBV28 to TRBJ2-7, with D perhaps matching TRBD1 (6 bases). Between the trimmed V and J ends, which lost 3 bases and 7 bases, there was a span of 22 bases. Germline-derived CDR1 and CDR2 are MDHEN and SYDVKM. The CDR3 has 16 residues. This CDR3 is CASSLGAGVSIGEQYF. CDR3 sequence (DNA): TGTGCCAGCAGTTTGGGGGCCGGGGTATCTATTGGGGAGCAGTACTTC.

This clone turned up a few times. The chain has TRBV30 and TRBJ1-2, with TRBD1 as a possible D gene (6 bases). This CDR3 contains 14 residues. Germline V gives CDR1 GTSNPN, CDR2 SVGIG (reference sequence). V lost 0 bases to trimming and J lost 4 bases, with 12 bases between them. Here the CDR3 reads CAWSVHRAGYGYTF. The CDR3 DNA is TGTGCCTGGAGTGTACACAGGGCGGGCTATGGCTACACCTTC.

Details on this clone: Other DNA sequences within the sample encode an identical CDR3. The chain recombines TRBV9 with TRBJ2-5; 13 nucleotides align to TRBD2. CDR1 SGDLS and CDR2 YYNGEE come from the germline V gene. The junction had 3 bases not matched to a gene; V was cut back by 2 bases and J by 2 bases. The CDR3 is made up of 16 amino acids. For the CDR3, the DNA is TGTGCCAGCAGCGTCGGGACTAGCGGGAATCAAGAGACCCAGTACTTC. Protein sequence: CASSVGTSGNQETQYF.

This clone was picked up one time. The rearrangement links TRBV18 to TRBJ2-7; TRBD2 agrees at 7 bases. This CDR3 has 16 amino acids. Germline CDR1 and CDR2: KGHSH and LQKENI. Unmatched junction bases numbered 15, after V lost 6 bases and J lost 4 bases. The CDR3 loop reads CASSPDHGGGTYEQYF. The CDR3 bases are TGTGCCAGCTCGCCCGATCACGGCGGGGGAACGTACGAGCAGTACTTC.

The CDR3 loop reads CASKAHRSPLHF. The CDR3 nucleotides read TGTGCCAGCAAGGCCCACAGGTCACCCCTCCACTTT. The V gene is TRBV4-2, the J gene TRBJ1-6; a possible D gene is TRBD1 (5 bases). Trimming removed 7 bases from V and 10 bases from J, with 11 bases in between. This CDR3 comprises 12 residues. Germline V gene sequence: CDR1 LGHNA, CDR2 YNFKEQ.

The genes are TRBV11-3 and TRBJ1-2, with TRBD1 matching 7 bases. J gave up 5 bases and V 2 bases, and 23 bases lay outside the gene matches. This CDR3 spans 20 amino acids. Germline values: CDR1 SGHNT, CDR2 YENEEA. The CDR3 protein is CASSLQTIGGQLVCWYGYTF. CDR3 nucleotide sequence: TGTGCCAGCAGCTTACAGACCATCGGGGGACAGCTTGTTTGTTGGTATGGCTACACCTTC.

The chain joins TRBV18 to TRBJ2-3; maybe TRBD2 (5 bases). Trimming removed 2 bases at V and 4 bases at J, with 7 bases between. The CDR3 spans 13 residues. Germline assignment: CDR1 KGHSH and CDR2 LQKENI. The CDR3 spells CASSPWGADTQYF. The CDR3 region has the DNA TGTGCCAGCTCACCATGGGGAGCAGATACGCAGTATTTT.

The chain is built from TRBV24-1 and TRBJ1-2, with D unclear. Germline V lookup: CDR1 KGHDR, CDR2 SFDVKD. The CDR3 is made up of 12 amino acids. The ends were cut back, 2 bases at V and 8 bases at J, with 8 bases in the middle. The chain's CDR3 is CATSDYRGGYTF. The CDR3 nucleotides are TGTGCCACCAGTGATTACCGTGGCGGCTACACCTTC.

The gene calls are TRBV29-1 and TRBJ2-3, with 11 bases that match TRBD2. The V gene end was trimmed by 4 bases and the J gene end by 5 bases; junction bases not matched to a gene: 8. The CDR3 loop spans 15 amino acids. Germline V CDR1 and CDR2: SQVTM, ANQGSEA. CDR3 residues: CSVVPSGRSVDTQYF. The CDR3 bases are TGCAGCGTTGTACCTAGCGGGAGGTCCGTAGATACGCAGTATTTT.

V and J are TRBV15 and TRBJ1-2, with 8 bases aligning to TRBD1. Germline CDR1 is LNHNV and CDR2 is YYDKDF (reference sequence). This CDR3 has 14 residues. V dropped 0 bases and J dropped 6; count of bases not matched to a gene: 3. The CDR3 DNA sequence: TGTGCCACCAGCAGAGATCCGACAGGGGATGGCTACACCTTC. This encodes CATSRDPTGDGYTF.

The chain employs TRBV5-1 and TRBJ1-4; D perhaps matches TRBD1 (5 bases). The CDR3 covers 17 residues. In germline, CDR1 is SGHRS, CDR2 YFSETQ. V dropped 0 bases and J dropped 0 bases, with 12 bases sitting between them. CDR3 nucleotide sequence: TGCGCCAGCAGCTTGGAAGGGGCCGACGCAACTAATGAAAAACTGTTTTTT. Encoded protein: CASSLEGADATNEKLFF.

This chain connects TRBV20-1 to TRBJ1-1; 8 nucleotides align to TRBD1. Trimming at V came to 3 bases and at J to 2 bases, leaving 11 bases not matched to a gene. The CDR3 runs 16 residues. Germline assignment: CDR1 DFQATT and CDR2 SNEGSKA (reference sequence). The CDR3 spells CSASNQGAPLNTEAFF. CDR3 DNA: TGCAGTGCTAGTAATCAGGGGGCCCCGCTAAACACTGAAGCTTTCTTT.